This T cell receptor beta chain came from a study of shared clonotypes between healthy human individuals. At the level of the study: Three men and a couple of women, aged 18 to 49, were donors. Per-donor plates numbered three CD4 naive, three CD4 memory, two CD8 naive and one CD8 memory.

A note on this clone: The antigen is unknown.

Study observations and caveats: A handful of donors had 4% to 6.5% of their naive CD4 clonotypes in common. Among donors, sharing of clonotypes was expected to be affected by sequencing depth.

Measured with immunoSEQ multiplex PCR; TCRdb has only the in-frame clones, and not every one. The sample gives under 600,000 clones, around 97% of which show up once; about 0.06% is in the top ten. This CDR3 comprises 16 residues. V dropped 3 bases and J dropped 0 bases, with 12 bases sitting between them. Per germline, CDR1 MDHEN and CDR2 SYDVKM. The V and J genes are TRBV28 and TRBJ2-4, with D perhaps matching TRBD2 (6 bases). The specimen sequenced was naive CD4+ T cells sorted from blood. Subset: CD45RA+ positively selected. This TCR was sampled from a woman under 40 in good health. Written as DNA, the CDR3 is TGTGCCAGCAGTTTTGGGACTTACATAGCCAAAAACATTCAGTACTTC. Residues: CASSFGTYIAKNIQYF.